These T cell receptor beta chains were read from a single sample in a study of T cells after yellow fever vaccination. TCRdb used MiXCR to reprocess the 5' RACE reads, holding one entry per CDR3 protein. Here the sample spans approximately 250,000 distinct CDR3 sequences, roughly 4.8% being singletons. Sequenced material: CD4+ T cells sorted from PBMCs, taken on the day of the yellow fever booster vaccination. The source is a man aged 18 to 29 who received the YFV17D yellow fever vaccine. The CDR3 runs from the conserved cysteine through the conserved F or W. Each record gives: CDR3 length, J gene, clone size, D gene, V gene, CDR3 DNA, CDR3 protein. A D gene is named only where the DNA matches it firmly. Expanded clones are given a class, and other clones once, few, many or no size at all.

>17|TRBJ2-4|few|.|TRBV7-2
TGTGCCAGCAGCTTAGTGGGTCACACTCTTTTTCGAAACATTCAGTACTTC
CASSLVGHTLFRNIQYF
>18|TRBJ1-2|.|TRBD1|TRBV24-1
TGTGCCACCAGTAACGACAGGGGGGCACCCTCCCCTCTTTTTGGCTACACCTTC
CATSNDRGAPSPLFGYTF
>16|TRBJ2-2|.|.|TRBV3-1
TGTGCCAGCAGCCAAGATCCACAGGTGAACACCGGGGAGCTGTTTTTT
CASSQDPQVNTGELFF
>16|TRBJ2-3|many|TRBD2|TRBV6-5
TGTGCCAGCAGAAAAACTAGCGGGGGGATCACAGATACGCAGTATTTT
CASRKTSGGITDTQYF
>15|TRBJ1-5|few|.|TRBV4-3
TGCGCCAGCAGCCCGCTAATTGGTAGCAATCAGCCCCAGCATTTT
CASSPLIGSNQPQHF
>15|TRBJ2-1|many|TRBD1|TRBV7-2
TGTGCCAGCAGCACGGGACAGGGTAACTACAATGAGCAGTTCTTC
CASSTGQGNYNEQFF
>13|TRBJ1-2|.|.|TRBV6-6
TGTGCCAGCGGCGAGGGGGGGTCCTATGGCTACACCTTC
CASGEGGSYGYTF
>14|TRBJ1-2|few|.|TRBV5-5
TGTGCCAGCAGCCCCCGGACGGACAGCTATGGCTACACCTTC
CASSPRTDSYGYTF
>14|TRBJ2-1|many|TRBD2|TRBV7-8
TGTGCCAGCGAACTTCGGACTAGCGGGGGGGAAAAGTTCTTC
CASELRTSGGEKFF
>15|TRBJ1-4|many|TRBD1|TRBV28
TGTGCCAGCAGGCCCCGGACAGGGAGGTTAGAAAAACTGTTTTTT
CASRPRTGRLEKLFF
>14|TRBJ1-4|.|.|TRBV7-2
TGTGCCAGCAGCTTAGCGGGGAGAAGGGAAAAACTGTTTTTT
CASSLAGRREKLFF
>13|TRBJ2-1|few|.|TRBV7-3
TGTGCCAGCAGCTCGGGACTTTCCAATGAGCAGTTCTTC
CASSSGLSNEQFF
>16|TRBJ1-2|many|TRBD1|TRBV4-1
TGCGCCAGCAGCCATTACCTCCGGGACAGGGAAAGTGGCTACACCTTC
CASSHYLRDRESGYTF
>14|TRBJ2-4|.|.|TRBV10-3
TGTGCCATCAGTGAACAGGGAACCAAAAACATTCAGTACTTC
CAISEQGTKNIQYF
>13|TRBJ1-3|.|.|TRBV7-9
TGTGCCAGCAGCTTATGGTCAGGAAACACCATATATTTT
CASSLWSGNTIYF
>15|TRBJ1-2|few|TRBD1|TRBV20-1
TGCAGTGCCAGCCCCCCGGGACAGCATAACTATGGCTACACCTTC
CSASPPGQHNYGYTF
>14|TRBJ2-2|many|.|TRBV5-1
TGCGCCAGCAGGGTACTTGGGTACACCGGGGAGCTGTTTTTT
CASRVLGYTGELFF
>14|TRBJ1-2|many|TRBD1|TRBV4-1
TGCGCCAGCAGCCAGAGGGACAGGGGAAATGGCTACACCTTC
CASSQRDRGNGYTF
>15|TRBJ2-2|.|.|TRBV25-1
TGTGCCAGCAGTGAATTGGGGGGGCAGACCGGGGAGCTGTTTTTT
CASSELGGQTGELFF
>15|TRBJ2-5|few|TRBD1|TRBV24-1
TGTGCCACCAGTGATGCACTCGGGACAGAAGAGACCCAGTACTTC
CATSDALGTEETQYF
>16|TRBJ2-1|many|TRBD1|TRBV5-1
TGCGCCAGCAGCTTGGAGGGACAGGGGATTTGGAATGAGCAGTTCTTC
CASSLEGQGIWNEQFF
>18|TRBJ1-3|.|.|TRBV9
TGTGCCAGCAGCGTAGATCCCGAGACCGCAGGGTCTGGAAACACCATATATTTT
CASSVDPETAGSGNTIYF
>14|TRBJ1-1|few|.|TRBV6-1
TGTGCCAGCAGTGGGGCGGGGAAGAACACTGAAGCTTTCTTT
CASSGAGKNTEAFF
>13|TRBJ2-4|.|.|TRBV19
TGTGCCAGTAGAGTTAGCGCCGGAAACATTCAGTACTTC
CASRVSAGNIQYF
>15|TRBJ1-4|.|TRBD1|TRBV24-1
TGTGCCACCAGTGACCGTGGACAGGTTAATGAAAAACTGTTTTTT
CATSDRGQVNEKLFF
>13|TRBJ1-2|.|.|TRBV11-2
TGTGCCAGCAGCTCCCCCCAGGGTTATGGCTACACCTTC
CASSSPQGYGYTF
>16|TRBJ1-6|many|.|TRBV9
TGTGCCAGCAGTTTAAGACCGGGACGGAATAATTCACCCCTCCACTTT
CASSLRPGRNNSPLHF
>16|TRBJ2-1|few|TRBD2|TRBV20-1
TGCAGTGCCAGGGTTCTGACTAGCGGGGGGGGTAATGAGCAGTTCTTC
CSARVLTSGGGNEQFF
>12|TRBJ2-2|.|.|TRBV6-6
TGTGCCAGCAGTAGAGAGGGGAGGGAGCTGTTTTTT
CASSREGRELFF
>18|TRBJ1-5|many|.|TRBV23-1
TGCGCCAGCAGTCAATCCCCCAAGGCAGGGACCCTCAATCAGCCCCAGCATTTT
CASSQSPKAGTLNQPQHF
>21|TRBJ1-6|.|TRBD1|TRBV4-2
TGTGCCAGCAGCCAAGATTACAGGAGGGACAGGGGCCGAGAAGGGGGCTCACCCCTCCACTTT
CASSQDYRRDRGREGGSPLHF
>11|TRBJ2-1|many|.|TRBV15
TGTGCCACCAGCAGAGTTGGTGAGCAGTTCTTC
CATSRVGEQFF
>14|TRBJ2-1|few|.|TRBV20-1
TGCAGTGCTAGAGATCCACGGAGGGGGACAGAGCAGTTCTTC
CSARDPRRGTEQFF
>14|TRBJ2-5|few|TRBD2|TRBV7-2
TGTGCCAGCAGCCCCCCGGGGGGGAGGGGGACCCAGTACTTC
CASSPPGGRGTQYF
>15|TRBJ1-1|few|TRBD1|TRBV18
TGTGCCAGCTCAAGCTCTAGGGGGCTGAACACTGAAGCTTTCTTT
CASSSSRGLNTEAFF
>13|TRBJ1-2|few|.|TRBV5-1
TGCGCCAGCAGCATCGACAGTAACTATGGCTACACCTTC
CASSIDSNYGYTF